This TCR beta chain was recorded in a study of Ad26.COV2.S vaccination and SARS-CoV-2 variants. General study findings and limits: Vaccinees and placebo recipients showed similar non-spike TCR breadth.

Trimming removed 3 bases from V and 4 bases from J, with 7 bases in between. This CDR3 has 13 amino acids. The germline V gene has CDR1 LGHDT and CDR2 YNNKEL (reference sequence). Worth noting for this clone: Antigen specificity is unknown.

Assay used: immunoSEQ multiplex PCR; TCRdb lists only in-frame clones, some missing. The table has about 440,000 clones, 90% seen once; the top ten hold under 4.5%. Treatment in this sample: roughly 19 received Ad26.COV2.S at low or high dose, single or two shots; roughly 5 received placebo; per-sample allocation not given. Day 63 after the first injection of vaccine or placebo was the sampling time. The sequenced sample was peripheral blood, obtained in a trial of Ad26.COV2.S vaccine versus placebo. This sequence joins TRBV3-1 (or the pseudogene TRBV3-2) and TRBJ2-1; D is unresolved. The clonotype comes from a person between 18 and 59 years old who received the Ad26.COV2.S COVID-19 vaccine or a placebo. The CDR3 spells CASSHYRYNEQFF. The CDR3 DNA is TGTGCCAGCAGCCACTACCGATACAATGAGCAGTTCTTC.